This is a list of T cell receptor beta chains from one sample in a study of shared clonotypes between healthy human individuals. This table comes from immunoSEQ multiplex PCR, and its TCRdb copy is limited to in-frame clones, with some not included. The sample contains more than 900,000 clones, about 84% of which appear only once. Sequenced input: memory CD4+ T cells from PBMCs. Source of these receptors: a man aged 18-30 years in good health. Some clones in this sample may be carry-over from other donors' samples. Each CDR3 is given with its conserved first and last residue. A D gene is named only where the DNA matches it firmly. The size of a clone is reported for some rows only, either as once, few or many, or as a class for expanded clones.

TRBV7-2	.	.	TRBJ2-1	TGTGCCAGCAGCTTAGAGTCGGGCCCCGTTGATGAGCAGTTCTTC	CASSLESGPVDEQFF
TRBV5-4	TRBD1	.	TRBJ1-2	TGTGCCAGCAGCCTCCGGGACAGGGGTAACTATGGCTACACCTTC	CASSLRDRGNYGYTF
TRBV6-1	TRBD1	.	TRBJ1-5	TGTGCCAGCAGCGGACAGGTCCGCAATCAGCCCCAGCATTTT	CASSGQVRNQPQHF
TRBV30	.	.	TRBJ2-1	TGTGCCTGGAGTAGGACAGTTTACAATGAGCAGTTCTTC	CAWSRTVYNEQFF
TRBV4-1	TRBD2	.	TRBJ2-1	TGCGCCAGCAGCCCCGGTCGGACTAGCGGAAACAATGAGCAGTTCTTC	CASSPGRTSGNNEQFF
TRBV6-1	.	.	TRBJ1-2	TGTGCCAGCAGGACAAGCCTCTATGGCTACACCTTC	CASRTSLYGYTF
TRBV19	TRBD2	.	TRBJ2-5	TGTGCCAGTAGTCCCCGTAGGCTAGCGGGCCCTCAAGAGACCCAGTACTTC	CASSPRRLAGPQETQYF
TRBV29-1	.	.	TRBJ2-1	TGCAGCGTTGAGGGTGGGGCCAGCTCCTACAATGAGCAGTTCTTC	CSVEGGASSYNEQFF
TRBV7-3	TRBD2	once	TRBJ2-3	TGTGCCAGCAGCCTGAGCGGGAGGGCCGGAGATACGCAGTATTTT	CASSLSGRAGDTQYF
TRBV7-2	TRBD2	.	TRBJ2-3	TGTGCCAGCAGCTTATTTGCTAGCGGGGACTATAGTACGCAGTATTTT	CASSLFASGDYSTQYF
TRBV5-1	.	.	TRBJ2-2	TGCGCCAGCAGCTTGGGGGACGGCACGAACACCGGGGAGCTGTTTTTT	CASSLGDGTNTGELFF
TRBV10-3	TRBD1	.	TRBJ1-2	TGTGCCAACCGAAAGGGACAGGGGGCGAACTATGGCTACACCTTC	CANRKGQGANYGYTF
TRBV5-1	.	.	TRBJ1-2	TGCGCCAGCAGCTTGGCCGGCGGCATTAACTATGGCTACACCTTC	CASSLAGGINYGYTF
TRBV28	TRBD2	.	TRBJ2-5	TGTGCCAGCAGTTTTACTAGCGGGAGGACGGAGACCCAGTACTTC	CASSFTSGRTETQYF
TRBV27	.	.	TRBJ2-6	TGTGCCAGTAGATTTCACCCGGCTGGGGCCAACGTCCTGACTTTC	CASRFHPAGANVLTF
TRBV2	.	few	TRBJ1-2	TGTGCCAGCAGCACTTCGGCAGGGCGCACCTACACCTTC	CASSTSAGRTYTF
TRBV2	.	.	TRBJ2-7	TGTGCCAGCAGTGAAGACGAGGTTTGGCAGTACTTC	CASSEDEVWQYF
TRBV15	.	.	TRBJ2-4	TGTGCCACCAGCAGAGAAACGGACAGGAGGGGTCAGTACTTC	CATSRETDRRGQYF
TRBV27	TRBD1	.	TRBJ1-1	TGTGCCAGCAGTTTATTCCCTTCCGGGACAGGCTCCCAAGGGACTGAAGCTTTCTTT	CASSLFPSGTGSQGTEAFF
TRBV5-1	.	once	TRBJ2-1	TGCGCCAGCAGCTTGGACAGGCCCTCCTACAATGAGCAGTTCTTC	CASSLDRPSYNEQFF
TRBV7-9	.	.	TRBJ1-1	TGTGCCAGCAGCTTAGAGAACAGGGTTGCTTTCTTT	CASSLENRVAFF
TRBV14	TRBD2	few	TRBJ2-1	TGTGCCAGCAGCCAAGCACTAGCGGGCTACAATGAGCAGTTCTTC	CASSQALAGYNEQFF
TRBV2	.	.	TRBJ1-1	TGTGCCAGCAGTGATATCCGGGGGGATAAAGCTTTCTTT	CASSDIRGDKAFF
TRBV19	TRBD1	few	TRBJ2-3	TGTGCCAGTAGTGTCAATACCGGGACAGGGGGTGATACGCAGTATTTT	CASSVNTGTGGDTQYF
TRBV7-2	.	.	TRBJ2-7	TGTGCCAGCAGCTTAGAGATTAGGGGCGAGCAGTACTTC	CASSLEIRGEQYF
TRBV4-1	.	.	TRBJ2-1	TGCGCCAGCAGCCAAGGGGCCAGCGTTGCCTACAATGAGCAGTTCTTC	CASSQGASVAYNEQFF
TRBV30	.	.	TRBJ1-2	TGTGCCTGGAGTGCCGGCAGGATAGAAAAATACTATGGCTACACCTTC	CAWSAGRIEKYYGYTF